The clone carrying this T cell receptor beta chain was picked up many times. Its antigen is undetermined. Patients were excluded because of uncontrolled infection, other autoimmune disease, pregnancy or lactation. This sample holds PBMCs from under 11 ml fresh peripheral blood. The data derive from a study of T cells in Graves' hyperthyroidism and ophthalmopathy. Whole-study results and caveats: For ophthalmopathy, model prediction preceded onset by a median about 6.4 months. Blood samples included most of the expanded thyroid clonotypes exceeding 0.001.

The source material, RNA transcripts, was used to amplify TCR beta CDR3 regions. The HTBI set primed first-round TCR CDR3 RT-PCR. In TCRdb, the multiplex PCR reads were re-called with MiXCR into one record per CDR3 protein. The sample has about 480,000 distinct CDR3 sequences, 22% seen once. The CDR3 runs 14 residues. Germline-derived CDR1 and CDR2 are SGHTA and FQGNSA. Between the trimmed V and J ends, which lost 7 bases and 3 bases, there was a span of 15 bases. J is TRBJ1-2 and V is TRBV7-2, with a weak D call TRBD1 (6 bases). Sequencing used blood. The source of this sequence is an older woman with Graves' ophthalmopathy. The CDR3 is CASTLSGVDYGYTF. DNA for the CDR3: TGTGCCAGCACCCTATCAGGGGTTGACTATGGCTACACCTTC.